Following are 17 T cell receptor beta chains from one sample sequenced in a study of blood T cell repertoires in COVID-19. The repertoire was sequenced with immunoSEQ multiplex PCR; TCRdb's copy has only in-frame clones and lacks some. The sample includes almost 200,000 clones, around 85% seen only once; the top ten take 0.65% to 0.95%. Sequencing used peripheral blood. These receptors were collected from an older woman with acute or convalescent COVID-19.

The genes are TRBV5-5 and TRBJ1-3; TRBD1 matches 9 bases. Germline V lookup: CDR1 SGHKS, CDR2 YYEKEE (reference sequence). This CDR3 has 19 residues. Unmatched junction bases numbered 11, after V lost 0 bases and J lost 1 base. CDR3 DNA sequence: TGTGCCAGCAGCTTGGTTGGGACAGGGTCTCTGGGGTCTGGAAACACCATATATTTT. The encoded protein is CASSLVGTGSLGSGNTIYF.

This rearrangement joins TRBV7-6 to TRBJ2-1, with TRBD2 identical over 11 bases. Germline V gene sequence: CDR1 SGHVS, CDR2 FNYEAQ. Unmatched junction bases numbered 6, after V lost 3 bases and J lost 8 bases. This CDR3 is built from 15 residues. CDR3 protein: CASSLLAGGHDEQFF. The CDR3 DNA is TGTGCCAGCAGCTTGCTAGCGGGGGGCCACGATGAGCAGTTCTTC.

The rearrangement uses TRBV6-6 and TRBJ1-4, with D uncertain. Looked up from germline, CDR1 is MNHNY and CDR2 is SVGAGI (reference sequence). This CDR3 has 14 residues. Trimming shortened V by 4 bases and J by 8 bases, and 14 bases separated the two germline ends. CDR3 nucleotides: TGTGCCAGCAGTTCGGGAGGCCTCGGAGAAAAACTGTTTTTT. The encoded protein is CASSSGGLGEKLFF.

The rearrangement links TRBV18 to TRBJ2-2; D not certain. Germline CDR1 KGHSH, CDR2 LQKENI. V lost 2 bases to trimming and J lost 2 bases, with 9 bases between them. The CDR3 spans 15 residues. CDR3 DNA sequence: TGTGCCAGCTCACCATCTATCCTAAACACCGGGGAGCTGTTTTTT. It specifies CASSPSILNTGELFF. Full variable domain (remainder filled in from reference TRBV18 and TRBJ2-2): NAGVMQNPRHLVRRRGQEARLRCSPMKGHSHVYWYRQLPEEGLKFMVYLQKENIIDESGMPKERFSAEFPKEGPSILRIQQVVRGDSAAYFCASSPSILNTGELFFGEGSRLTVL.

The chain recombines TRBV5-6 with TRBJ2-3; 7 bases align to TRBD2. The germline V gene has CDR1 SGHDT and CDR2 YYEEEE. CDR3 length: 17 residues. V dropped 0 bases and J dropped 2; count of bases not matched to a gene: 9. CDR3 amino acids: CASSLGGQRGYTDTQYF. CDR3 sequence (DNA): TGTGCCAGCAGCTTGGGGGGTCAGCGGGGATACACAGATACGCAGTATTTT. The full variable domain, in which reference TRBV5-6 and TRBJ2-3 provide the parts outside the CDR3, is DAGVTQSPTHLIKTRGQQVTLRCSPKSGHDTVSWYQQALGQGPQFIFQYYEEEERQRGNFPDRFSGHQFPNYSSELNVNALLLGDSALYLCASSLGGQRGYTDTQYFGPGTRLTVL.

The CDR3: CASKGGSYEQYF. The CDR3 DNA is TGTGCCAGCAAAGGCGGGTCTTACGAGCAGTACTTC. This chain connects TRBV2 to TRBJ2-7, with a weak D call TRBD2 (5 bases). CDR1 is SNHLY and CDR2 is FYNNEI in the germline V gene. The CDR3 runs to 12 residues. The V end was cut by 7 bases, the J end by 4 bases, with 11 bases between.

The chain has TRBV5-1 and TRBJ2-1, with 7 bases identical to TRBD2. Looked up from germline, CDR1 is SGHRS and CDR2 is YFSETQ. The J segment lost 2 bases and the V segment lost 0 bases, leaving 8 bases of the junction unmatched. The CDR3 has 17 residues. The chain's CDR3 is CASSLGLAGAAYNEQFF. The CDR3 nucleotides are TGCGCCAGCAGCTTGGGGTTGGCGGGAGCTGCCTACAATGAGCAGTTCTTC. Full variable domain (remainder filled in from reference TRBV5-1 and TRBJ2-1): KAGVTQTPRYLIKTRGQQVTLSCSPISGHRSVSWYQQTPGQGLQFLFEYFSETQRNKGNFPGRFSGRQFSNSRSEMNVSTLELGDSALYLCASSLGLAGAAYNEQFFGPGTRLTVL.

This clone was detected only once. This rearrangement joins TRBV7-9 to TRBJ2-2; no definite D call. The CDR3 is 13 residues long. Germline V CDR1 and CDR2: SEHNR, FQNEAQ (reference sequence). The ends were cut back, 2 bases at V and 6 bases at J, with 7 bases in the middle. DNA for the CDR3: TGTGCCAGCAGCTTACTCTCCCCCGGGGAGCTGTTTTTT. Translated: CASSLLSPGELFF.

The V and J genes are TRBV7-9 and TRBJ2-3; 8 nucleotides match TRBD2. The V segment lost 2 bases and the J segment 0 bases; nucleotides outside the gene matches: 10. CDR3 size: 18 residues. Germline V gives CDR1 SEHNR, CDR2 FQNEAQ (reference sequence). The CDR3 reads CASSLIRLAGSSTDTQYF. DNA of the CDR3: TGTGCCAGCAGCTTAATTAGGCTAGCGGGCTCGAGCACAGATACGCAGTATTTT.

This chain links TRBV27 with TRBJ2-1; TRBD2 matches 10 bases. Germline V gives CDR1 MNHEY, CDR2 SMNVEV (reference sequence). With V trimmed by 8 bases and J by 7 bases, 8 bases remained unmatched. This CDR3 is 14 amino acids long. The CDR3 DNA reads as TGTGCCAGCCGGAGCGGGGGGGCCTTGAATGAGCAGTTCTTC. Residues: CASRSGGALNEQFF.

The chain couples TRBV5-1 to TRBJ1-2; 10 bases are a match to TRBD1. J lost 4 bases, V lost 0 bases, and 3 bases had no gene match. CDR1 is SGHRS, CDR2 YFSETQ, per germline. This CDR3 spans 15 amino acids. CDR3 coding DNA: TGCGCCAGCAGCTTGGAGGGACAGGGGTCCTATGGCTACACCTTC. Residues: CASSLEGQGSYGYTF.

The chain links TRBV28 to TRBJ1-3, with TRBD1 matching 7 bases. CDR3 length: 15 residues. In germline, CDR1 is MDHEN, CDR2 SYDVKM. The junction had 3 bases not matched to a gene; V was cut back by 3 bases and J by 1 base. The CDR3 protein is CASSFPTGSGNTIYF. The CDR3 DNA follows: TGTGCCAGCAGTTTCCCGACAGGGTCTGGAAACACCATATATTTT.

This chain links TRBV7-9 with TRBJ1-5; D is unclear. Looked up from germline, CDR1 is SEHNR and CDR2 is FQNEAQ (reference sequence). This CDR3 is 17 amino acids long. V lost 1 base to trimming and J lost 0 bases, with 13 bases between them. CDR3 protein: CASSLDPEFYSNQPQHF. The CDR3 DNA sequence: TGTGCCAGCAGCTTAGACCCAGAATTTTATAGCAATCAGCCCCAGCATTTT.

V gene TRBV15 combines with J gene TRBJ1-1, with D possibly being TRBD1 (5 bases). V lost 0 bases and J 6 bases, leaving 17 bases between the germline ends. The CDR3 runs 16 residues. Germline CDR1 is LNHNV and CDR2 is YYDKDF (reference sequence). CDR3 bases: TGTGCCACCAGCAGAGATAGGGGAAGGAAGACAGCTGAAGCTTTCTTT. It is translated as CATSRDRGRKTAEAFF.

The J gene is TRBJ2-7, the V gene TRBV11-3; 7 nucleotides match TRBD1. The junction had 3 bases not matched to a gene; V was cut back by 5 bases and J by 2 bases. The CDR3 has 13 residues. Germline CDR1 SGHNT, CDR2 YENEEA. CDR3 sequence reads: CASSRGQAYEQYF. The DNA of the CDR3 is TGTGCCAGCAGCCGAGGACAGGCCTACGAGCAGTACTTC.

The chain employs TRBV11-3 and TRBJ1-1, with unresolved D. V was cut by 6 bases and J by 0 bases, with 8 bases left in between. This CDR3 has 13 residues. The germline V gene has CDR1 SGHNT and CDR2 YENEEA. This CDR3 reads CASSVHMNTEAFF. CDR3 coding DNA: TGTGCCAGCAGTGTACACATGAACACTGAAGCTTTCTTT.

This clone has only one observation. V gene TRBV14 combines with J gene TRBJ2-7, with D perhaps TRBD1 (6 bases). The CDR3 length is 13 residues. The V end was cut by 1 base, the J end by 4 bases, with 8 bases between. Germline CDR1 and CDR2: SGHDN and FVKESK. The chain's CDR3 is CASSQVRGYEQYF. In DNA form, the CDR3 reads TGTGCCAGCAGCCAAGTCAGGGGTTACGAGCAGTACTTC.